Listed below are T cell receptor beta chains from one sample, sequenced in a study of beta chain features in type 1 diabetes. Repertoires were generated with immunoSEQ multiplex PCR, while TCRdb's copy carries only in-frame clones and drops some. This sample carries tens of thousands of clones, around 63% of them seen once, and the ten largest clones take about 2.2%. The sample taken for sequencing was Tregs from blood. Receptors originate from a woman under 30 in good health. Each CDR3 is given with its conserved first and last residue. D genes are given only for firm matches. Clone size, where shown, is once, few, many, or a class for clones that have expanded.

d_call,cdr3_length,j_call,v_call,clone_size,cdr3_nt,cdr3_aa
TRBD1,13,TRBJ2-2,TRBV29-1,-,TGCAGCGGGGGGACAGGGGGCATCGGGGAGCTGTTTTTT,CSGGTGGIGELFF
TRBD1,12,TRBJ2-7,TRBV7-2,-,TGTGCCAGCAGCTCACAGGGGTATGAGCAGTACTTC,CASSSQGYEQYF
TRBD2,15,TRBJ2-3,TRBV29-1,few,TGCAGCGTTGCGACTAGCGGGAGGGCGATAGATACGCAGTATTTT,CSVATSGRAIDTQYF
TRBD2,16,TRBJ2-1,TRBV4-2,few,TGTGCCAGCAGCCGGGGCGGACTAGCGGGAGCCAATGAGCAGTTCTTC,CASSRGGLAGANEQFF
-,15,TRBJ2-3,TRBV7-3,once,TGTGCCAGCAGCTTAGGGCTGGCGGGGCCAGATACGCAGTATTTT,CASSLGLAGPDTQYF
-,13,TRBJ1-2,TRBV5-1,few,TGCGCCAGCAGCTTGGGACAAGACTATGGCTACACCTTC,CASSLGQDYGYTF
-,15,TRBJ2-7,TRBV7-2,-,TGTGCCAGCAGCTTCGGCGGGCGGAGGTACTACGAGCAGTACTTC,CASSFGGRRYYEQYF
-,19,TRBJ1-1,TRBV11-2,few,TGTGCCAGCAGCTTAGTTAGTTTTCCGGCGGGCCCTGAGAACACTGAAGCTTTCTTT,CASSLVSFPAGPENTEAFF
TRBD1,14,TRBJ1-4,TRBV30,-,TGTGCCTGGCGCCCCCGGGACAGTAATGAAAAACTGTTTTTT,CAWRPRDSNEKLFF
TRBD1,13,TRBJ2-7,TRBV7-2,-,TGTGCCAGCAGCTTGACAGGGGGGTACGAGCAGTACTTC,CASSLTGGYEQYF
-,13,TRBJ2-2,TRBV5-6,-,TGTGCCAGCAATCTTGGTAGGGGCGGGGAGCTGTTTTTT,CASNLGRGGELFF
-,14,TRBJ2-7,TRBV5-1,-,TGCGCCAGCAGCTTGGGGCAGGCTACCTACGAGCAGTACTTC,CASSLGQATYEQYF
TRBD2,12,TRBJ2-1,TRBV30,-,TGTACAATCGGGACTATTAAAAATGAGCAGTTCTTC,CTIGTIKNEQFF
-,10,TRBJ1-2,TRBV5-6,few,TGTGCCAGCCTCCTCTATGGCTACACCTTC,CASLLYGYTF
-,17,TRBJ1-4,TRBV4-1,few,TGCGCCAGCAGCTCCCGCCGGGGGGGAACCGATAATGAAAAACTGTTTTTT,CASSSRRGGTDNEKLFF
-,13,TRBJ2-7,TRBV5-1,-,TGCGCCAGCAGCTTGGGCAGTTTCTACGAGCAGTACTTC,CASSLGSFYEQYF
-,14,TRBJ2-3,TRBV13,-,TGTGCCAGCAGCTTAAGGTCTCCGGGAGATACGCAGTATTTT,CASSLRSPGDTQYF
-,14,TRBJ2-1,TRBV5-1,few,TGCGCCAGTACCCCGGCAGGGTCCTACAATGAGCAGTTCTTC,CASTPAGSYNEQFF
-,16,TRBJ2-6,TRBV19,-,TGTGCCAGTAGTCTCCAGGGAAGTTCAGGGGCCAACGTCCTGACTTTC,CASSLQGSSGANVLTF
-,13,TRBJ2-7,TRBV4-2,-,TGTGCCAGCAGCCAAGATCTAGGCTACGAGCAGTACTTC,CASSQDLGYEQYF
-,14,TRBJ2-3,TRBV5-1,few,TGCGCCAGCAGCTTGGCTAGCGACACAGATACGCAGTATTTT,CASSLASDTDTQYF
-,15,TRBJ2-2,TRBV5-4,few,TGCGCCAGCAGCCAAGGATTTACAGGGTCCGGGGAGCTGTTTTTT,CASSQGFTGSGELFF
-,15,TRBJ2-1,TRBV19,many,TGTGCCAGTAGTATATCGACAGGACCCTACAATGAGCAGTTCTTC,CASSISTGPYNEQFF
-,14,TRBJ2-7,TRBV18,-,TGTGCCAGCTCACCAGGCAACTCAGCGCGGGAGCAGTACTTC,CASSPGNSAREQYF
TRBD1,16,TRBJ1-5,TRBV28,-,TGTGCCAGCAGGACTGGGACAGATTATAGCAATCAGCCCCAGCATTTT,CASRTGTDYSNQPQHF
-,13,TRBJ1-2,TRBV18,few,TGTGCCAGCTCACCCCTCGGAGACTATGGCTACACCTTC,CASSPLGDYGYTF
TRBD2,15,TRBJ2-2,TRBV6-1,few,TGTGCCAGCATTAGGACTAGCGGGAGGAGCGGGGAGCTGTTTTTT,CASIRTSGRSGELFF
TRBD1,15,TRBJ1-2,TRBV18,-,TGTGCCAGCTCACTGGATCGGGACAGCACTTATGGCTACACCTTC,CASSLDRDSTYGYTF
-,13,TRBJ1-1,TRBV5-1,-,TGCGCCAGCAGCCACGATGGGGGGATCGAAGCTTTCTTT,CASSHDGGIEAFF
-,16,TRBJ1-1,TRBV19,-,TGTGCCAGTAGTATAAGTGGGGGCCATATGAACACTGAAGCTTTCTTT,CASSISGGHMNTEAFF
TRBD2,14,TRBJ2-7,TRBV7-6,-,TGTGCCAGCAGCTTACAAGCGGGGCGAGGGGAGCAGTACTTC,CASSLQAGRGEQYF
-,13,TRBJ2-2,TRBV15,few,TGTGCCACCAGCAGAGACGGAGCCGGGGAGCTGTTTTTT,CATSRDGAGELFF
TRBD2,15,TRBJ2-3,TRBV5-1,medium-sized,TGCGCCAGCAGCTTGGCTAGCGGCCCCACAGATACGCAGTATTTT,CASSLASGPTDTQYF
-,12,TRBJ2-7,TRBV5-5,-,TGTGCCAGCAGCTTGGCCCTAGGAGAGCAGTACTTC,CASSLALGEQYF
TRBD1,15,TRBJ1-1,TRBV6-6,-,TGTGCCAGCAGTTACTCAGGACAGGGGGACACTGAAGCTTTCTTT,CASSYSGQGDTEAFF
-,14,TRBJ2-2,TRBV19,-,TGTGCCAGTAGTCCCCTGCGGGGAACCGGGGAGCTGTTTTTT,CASSPLRGTGELFF